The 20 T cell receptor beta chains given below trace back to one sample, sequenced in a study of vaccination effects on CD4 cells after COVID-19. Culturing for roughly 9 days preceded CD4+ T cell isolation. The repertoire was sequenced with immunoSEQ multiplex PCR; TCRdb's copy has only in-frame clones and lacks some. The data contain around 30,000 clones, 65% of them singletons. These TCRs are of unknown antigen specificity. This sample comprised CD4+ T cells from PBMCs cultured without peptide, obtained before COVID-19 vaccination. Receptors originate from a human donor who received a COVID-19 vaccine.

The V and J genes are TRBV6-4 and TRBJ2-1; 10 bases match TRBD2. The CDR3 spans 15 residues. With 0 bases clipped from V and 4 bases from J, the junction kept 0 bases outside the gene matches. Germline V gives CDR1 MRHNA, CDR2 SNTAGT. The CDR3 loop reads CASSDSAGGYNEQFF. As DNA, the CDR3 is TGTGCCAGCAGTGACTCAGCGGGGGGGTACAATGAGCAGTTCTTC.

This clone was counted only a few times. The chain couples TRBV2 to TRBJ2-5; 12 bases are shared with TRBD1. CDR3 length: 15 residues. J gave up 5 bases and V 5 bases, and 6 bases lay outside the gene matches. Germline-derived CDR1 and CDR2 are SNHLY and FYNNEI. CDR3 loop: CASSSGQGAYETQYF. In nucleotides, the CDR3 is TGTGCCAGCAGTTCGGGACAGGGGGCCTATGAGACCCAGTACTTC.

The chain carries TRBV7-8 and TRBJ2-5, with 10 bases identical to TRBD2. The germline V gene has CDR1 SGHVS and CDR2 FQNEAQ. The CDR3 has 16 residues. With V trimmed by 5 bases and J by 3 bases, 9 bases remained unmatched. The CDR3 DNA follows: TGTGCCAGCAGCAGAAGGACTAGCGGAGGAGAAGAGACCCAGTACTTC. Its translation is CASSRRTSGGEETQYF.

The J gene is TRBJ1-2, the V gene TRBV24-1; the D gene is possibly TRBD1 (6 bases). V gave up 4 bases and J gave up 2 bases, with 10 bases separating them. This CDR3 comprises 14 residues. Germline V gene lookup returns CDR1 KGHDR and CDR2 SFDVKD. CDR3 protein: CATSDPDRNYGYTF. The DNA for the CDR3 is TGTGCCACCAGTGACCCCGACAGGAACTATGGCTACACCTTC.

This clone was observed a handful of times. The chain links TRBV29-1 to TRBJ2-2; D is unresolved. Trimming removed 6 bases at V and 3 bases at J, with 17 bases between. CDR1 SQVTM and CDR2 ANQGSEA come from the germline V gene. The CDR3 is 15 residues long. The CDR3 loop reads CSVVASPGDTGELFF. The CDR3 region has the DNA TGCAGCGTGGTGGCCTCACCTGGGGACACCGGGGAGCTGTTTTTT.

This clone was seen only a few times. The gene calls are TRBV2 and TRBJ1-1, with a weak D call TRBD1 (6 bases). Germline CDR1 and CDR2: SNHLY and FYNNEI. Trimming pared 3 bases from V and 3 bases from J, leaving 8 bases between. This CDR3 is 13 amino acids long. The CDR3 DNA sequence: TGTGCCAGCAGTGAGGGGGGGCACACTGAAGCTTTCTTT. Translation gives CASSEGGHTEAFF.

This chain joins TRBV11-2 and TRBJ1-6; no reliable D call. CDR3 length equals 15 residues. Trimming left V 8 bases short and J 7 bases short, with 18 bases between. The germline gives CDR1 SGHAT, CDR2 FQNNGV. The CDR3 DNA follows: TGTGCCAGCCGTCCCTCCGGACGGAAGAATTCACCCCTCCACTTT. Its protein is CASRPSGRKNSPLHF.

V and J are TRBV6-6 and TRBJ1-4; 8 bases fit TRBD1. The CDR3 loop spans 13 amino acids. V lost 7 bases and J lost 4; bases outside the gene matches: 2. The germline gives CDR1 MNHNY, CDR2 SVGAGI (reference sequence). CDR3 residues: CASKDRGNEKLFF. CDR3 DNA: TGTGCCAGCAAAGACAGGGGTAATGAAAAACTGTTTTTT.

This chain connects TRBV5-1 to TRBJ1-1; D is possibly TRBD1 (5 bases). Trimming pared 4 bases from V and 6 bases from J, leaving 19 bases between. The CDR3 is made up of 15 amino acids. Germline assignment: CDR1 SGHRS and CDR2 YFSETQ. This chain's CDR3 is CASSPRDDGRSEAFF. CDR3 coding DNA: TGCGCCAGCAGCCCCCGGGACGACGGACGGTCTGAAGCTTTCTTT.

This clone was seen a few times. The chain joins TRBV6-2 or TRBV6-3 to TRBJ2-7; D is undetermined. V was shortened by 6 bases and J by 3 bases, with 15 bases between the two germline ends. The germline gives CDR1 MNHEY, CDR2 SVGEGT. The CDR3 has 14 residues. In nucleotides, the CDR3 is TGTGCCAGCAGCCCCATTTCGTCCCGCTACGAGCAGTACTTC. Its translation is CASSPISSRYEQYF.

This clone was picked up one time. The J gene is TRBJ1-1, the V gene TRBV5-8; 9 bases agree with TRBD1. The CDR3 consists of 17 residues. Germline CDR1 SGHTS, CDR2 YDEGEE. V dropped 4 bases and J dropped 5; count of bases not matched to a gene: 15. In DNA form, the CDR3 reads TGTGCCAGCAGCCATTTTACGCTCAAGGACAGGGGTACTGAAGCTTTCTTT. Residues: CASSHFTLKDRGTEAFF.

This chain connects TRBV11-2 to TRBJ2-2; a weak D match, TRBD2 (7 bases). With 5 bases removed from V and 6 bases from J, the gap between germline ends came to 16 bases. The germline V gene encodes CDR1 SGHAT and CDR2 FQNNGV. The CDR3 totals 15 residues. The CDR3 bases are TGTGCCAGCAGCAGGATGAGGGGGGGAGCCGGGGAGCTGTTTTTT. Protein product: CASSRMRGGAGELFF.

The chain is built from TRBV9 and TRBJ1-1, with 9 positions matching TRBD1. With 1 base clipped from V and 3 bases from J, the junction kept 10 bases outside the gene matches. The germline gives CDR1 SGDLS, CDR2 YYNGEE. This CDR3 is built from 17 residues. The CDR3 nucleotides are TGTGCCAGCAGCGTAATCCGGGACAGGGCCGTAGACACTGAAGCTTTCTTT. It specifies CASSVIRDRAVDTEAFF.

DNA for the CDR3: TGTGCCAGTAGTAGCCAACTGGGGCAACACGAGACCCAGTACTTC. Encoded protein: CASSSQLGQHETQYF. The genes are TRBV19 and TRBJ2-5, with a possible D match to TRBD1 (5 bases). Germline CDR1 LNHDA, CDR2 SQIVND (reference sequence). Trimming shortened V by 4 bases and J by 5 bases, and 17 bases separated the two germline ends. The CDR3 sequence is 15 residues long. Together with reference TRBV19 and TRBJ2-5, the CDR3 gives the full variable domain: DGGITQSPKYLFRKEGQNVTLSCEQNLNHDAMYWYRQDPGQGLRLIYYSQIVNDFQKGDIAEGYSVSREKKESFPLTVTSAQKNPTAFYLCASSSQLGQHETQYFGPGTRLLVL.

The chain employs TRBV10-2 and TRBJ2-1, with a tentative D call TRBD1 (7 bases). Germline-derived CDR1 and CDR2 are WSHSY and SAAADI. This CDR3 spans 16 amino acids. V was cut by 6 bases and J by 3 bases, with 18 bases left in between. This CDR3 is CASRPTRGENYNEQFF. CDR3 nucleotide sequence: TGCGCCAGCAGGCCCACCAGGGGGGAGAACTACAATGAGCAGTTCTTC.

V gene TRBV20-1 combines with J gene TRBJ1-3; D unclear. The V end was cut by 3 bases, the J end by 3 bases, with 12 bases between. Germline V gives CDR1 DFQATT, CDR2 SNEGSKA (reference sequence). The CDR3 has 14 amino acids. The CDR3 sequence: CSASWRGGGNTIYF. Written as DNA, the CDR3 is TGCAGTGCTAGTTGGCGTGGCGGTGGAAACACCATATATTTT.

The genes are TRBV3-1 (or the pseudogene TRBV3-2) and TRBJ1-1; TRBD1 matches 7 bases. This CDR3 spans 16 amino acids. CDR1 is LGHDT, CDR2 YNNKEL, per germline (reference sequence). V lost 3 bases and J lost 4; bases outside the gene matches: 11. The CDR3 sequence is CASSHLTGSRATEAFF. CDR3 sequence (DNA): TGTGCCAGCAGCCACCTGACAGGGTCGAGGGCCACTGAAGCTTTCTTT.

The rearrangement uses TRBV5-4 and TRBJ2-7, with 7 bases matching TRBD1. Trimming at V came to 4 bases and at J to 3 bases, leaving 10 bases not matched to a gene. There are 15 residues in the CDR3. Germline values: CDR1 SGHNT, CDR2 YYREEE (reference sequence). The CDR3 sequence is CASSGKRGHNYEQYF. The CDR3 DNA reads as TGTGCCAGCAGCGGCAAGAGGGGGCACAACTACGAGCAGTACTTC.

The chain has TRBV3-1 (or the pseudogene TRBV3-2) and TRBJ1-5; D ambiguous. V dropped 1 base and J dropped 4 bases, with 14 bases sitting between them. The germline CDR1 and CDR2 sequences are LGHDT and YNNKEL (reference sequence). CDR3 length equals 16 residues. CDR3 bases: TGTGCCAGCAGCCAAGGATTTTTCGCAGAAAATCAGCCCCAGCATTTT. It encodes CASSQGFFAENQPQHF.

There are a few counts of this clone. CDR3 sequence: CASSFRQASNTGELFF. DNA for the CDR3: TGTGCCAGCAGCTTTAGACAGGCCTCGAACACCGGGGAGCTGTTTTTT. The chain couples TRBV5-5 to TRBJ2-2, with a weak D call TRBD1 (6 bases). The germline V gene encodes CDR1 SGHKS and CDR2 YYEKEE (reference sequence). The CDR3 consists of 16 residues. V lost 2 bases to trimming and J lost 0 bases, with 11 bases between them.